This entry lists 32 T cell receptor beta chains sequenced from one sample in a study of blood T cell repertoires in COVID-19. Clones were sequenced by immunoSEQ multiplex PCR, and TCRdb holds only the in-frame ones, with some missing. The repertoire consists of some 230,000 clones, with more than 75% occurring once and the leading ten covering 0.98%. Sequenced material: peripheral blood. All receptors come from a man in his forties with acute or convalescent COVID-19.

The chain employs TRBV7-8 and TRBJ1-2; 7 nucleotides match TRBD1. Germline V gene lookup returns CDR1 SGHVS and CDR2 FQNEAQ. The V gene end was trimmed by 0 bases and the J gene end by 4 bases; junction bases not matched to a gene: 2. The CDR3 is 14 residues long. CDR3: CASSLAGQFYGYTF. Here the CDR3 DNA reads TGTGCCAGCAGCTTAGCGGGACAGTTCTATGGCTACACCTTC. The entire variable domain, with the rest obtained from reference TRBV7-8 and TRBJ1-2, is as follows: GAGVSQSPRYKVAKRGQDVALRCDPISGHVSLFWYQQALGQGPEFLTYFQNEAQLDKSGLPSDRFFAERPEGSVSTLKIQRTQQEDSAVYLCASSLAGQFYGYTFGSGTRLTVV.

The chain links TRBV6-2 or TRBV6-3 to TRBJ2-5, with 9 nucleotides matching TRBD1. The germline V gene has CDR1 MNHEY and CDR2 SVGEGT. This CDR3 contains 14 residues. The junction had 7 bases not matched to a gene; V was cut back by 5 bases and J by 6 bases. As DNA, the CDR3 is TGTGCCAGCAGTAGCCCGGGACAGGGAAAGACCCAGTACTTC. This codes for CASSSPGQGKTQYF.

This chain links TRBV11-2 with TRBJ2-1; 7 nucleotides line up with TRBD2. The J segment lost 6 bases and the V segment lost 1 base, leaving 6 bases of the junction unmatched. The CDR3 covers 15 residues. Germline V gives CDR1 SGHAT, CDR2 FQNNGV. This CDR3 is CASSLVAGDVNEQFF. The CDR3 DNA sequence: TGTGCCAGCAGCTTAGTGGCGGGGGATGTCAATGAGCAGTTCTTC. Full variable domain (outside the CDR3, taken from reference TRBV11-2 and TRBJ2-1): EAGVAQSPRYKIIEKRQSVAFWCNPISGHATLYWYQQILGQGPKLLIQFQNNGVVDDSQLPKDRFSAERLKGVDSTLKIQPAKLEDSAVYLCASSLVAGDVNEQFFGPGTRLTVL.

V is TRBV27 and J is TRBJ2-1; the match to TRBD2 covers 9 bases. Trimming at V came to 7 bases and at J to 10 bases, leaving 11 bases not matched to a gene. This CDR3 has 14 amino acids. From germline, CDR1 is MNHEY and CDR2 SMNVEV (reference sequence). CDR3 amino acids: CASNLRGGRGEQFF. The CDR3 DNA is TGTGCCAGCAATCTGCGGGGGGGCCGTGGAGAGCAGTTCTTC.

This clone was observed a handful of times. The V call is TRBV14, the J call TRBJ1-3; the D gene is possibly TRBD1 (6 bases). V shed 4 bases and J shed 2 bases, with 12 bases lying between them. The CDR3 is 15 residues long. From germline, CDR1 is SGHDN and CDR2 FVKESK. The CDR3 region is CASSPPRTAGNTIYF. For the CDR3, the DNA is TGTGCCAGCAGCCCTCCTAGGACAGCTGGAAACACCATATATTTT.

As concerns this clone: Other DNA variants within this sample encode the same CDR3. This chain uses TRBV5-4 with TRBJ2-1, with TRBD2 matching 13 bases. The germline V gene has CDR1 SGHNT and CDR2 YYREEE (reference sequence). The ends lost 5 bases at V and 1 base at J; junction bases unmatched: 3. The CDR3 covers 16 residues. CDR3 sequence: CASSPTSGGSYNEQFF. CDR3 nucleotide sequence: TGTGCCAGCAGTCCGACTAGCGGGGGGTCCTACAATGAGCAGTTCTTC.

The chain uses TRBV28 and TRBJ2-5; maybe TRBD1 (6 bases). V lost 5 bases, J lost 2 bases, and 21 bases lay in between. CDR1 is MDHEN, CDR2 SYDVKM, per germline. This CDR3 is built from 17 residues. This CDR3 is CASSNPTGWQGQETQYF. CDR3 coding DNA: TGTGCCAGCAGTAACCCAACGGGTTGGCAGGGGCAAGAGACCCAGTACTTC.

This chain links TRBV7-3 with TRBJ1-2; 7 bases line up with TRBD1. CDR1 SGHTA and CDR2 FQGTGA come from the germline V gene. The trim removed 5 bases at V and 8 bases at J, leaving 8 bases unmatched. The CDR3 spans 13 residues. CDR3 sequence: CASSPNRGSGYTF. As DNA, the CDR3 is TGTGCCAGCAGCCCAAACAGGGGAAGCGGCTACACCTTC.

The V and J genes are TRBV23-1 and TRBJ1-1; no reliable D call. TRBV23-1 is an open reading frame, and its role is uncertain. The CDR3 sequence is 14 residues long. V lost 0 bases and J 0 bases, leaving 5 bases between the germline ends. The CDR3 region has the DNA TGCGCCAGCAGTCAATCCTGGCTGAACACTGAAGCTTTCTTT. Its translation: CASSQSWLNTEAFF.

This chain joins TRBV2 and TRBJ1-4; D remains unclear. Between the trimmed V and J ends, which lost 6 bases and 0 bases, there was a span of 5 bases. CDR3 length: 13 amino acids. CDR1 SNHLY and CDR2 FYNNEI come from the germline V gene. CDR3 DNA sequence: TGTGCCAGCAGCGACACAACTAATGAAAAACTGTTTTTT. This translates into CASSDTTNEKLFF.

J is TRBJ1-6 and V is TRBV6-6; D not resolved. V lost 8 bases, J lost 5 bases, and 10 bases lay in between. The CDR3 has 13 amino acids. Germline V lookup: CDR1 MNHNY, CDR2 SVGAGI (reference sequence). The CDR3 is CASRVTDNSPLHF. Written as DNA, the CDR3 is TGTGCCAGCCGCGTGACTGATAATTCACCCCTCCACTTT.

The V and J genes are TRBV27 and TRBJ1-5, with 7 bases matching TRBD1. The CDR3 has 15 amino acids. V trimming: 5 bases; J trimming: 11 bases; junction bases outside the gene matches: 15. Looked up from germline, CDR1 is MNHEY and CDR2 is SMNVEV (reference sequence). The DNA of the CDR3 is TGTGCCAGCAGTCGATCAGGAGGGGGCGGATCGGCCCAGCATTTT. Protein product: CASSRSGGGGSAQHF.

The V call is TRBV18, the J call TRBJ2-1; 8 bases agree with TRBD1. In germline, CDR1 is KGHSH, CDR2 LQKENI. J lost 8 bases, V lost 1 base, and 10 bases had no gene match. This CDR3 has 16 residues. This CDR3 is CASSPLGTGENDEQFF. The CDR3 nucleotides are TGTGCCAGCTCACCACTGGGGACAGGAGAGAACGATGAGCAGTTCTTC.

The chain employs TRBV5-4 and TRBJ2-5; 9 nucleotides agree with TRBD2. Germline-derived CDR1 and CDR2 are SGHNT and YYREEE (reference sequence). The V gene end was trimmed by 1 base and the J gene end by 4 bases; junction bases not matched to a gene: 8. This CDR3 is 16 amino acids long. The CDR3 region is CASSLTSGSGRETQYF. The CDR3 DNA reads as TGTGCCAGCAGCTTGACTAGCGGGTCGGGGCGAGAGACCCAGTACTTC. Variable domain in full (rest from reference TRBV5-4 and TRBJ2-5): ETGVTQSPTHLIKTRGQQVTLRCSSQSGHNTVSWYQQALGQGPQFIFQYYREEENGRGNFPPRFSGLQFPNYSSELNVNALELDDSALYLCASSLTSGSGRETQYFGPGTRLLVL.

The rearrangement joins TRBV29-1 to TRBJ2-3, with D maybe TRBD2 (5 bases). Germline CDR1 is SQVTM and CDR2 is ANQGSEA. CDR3 length: 14 residues. Trimming shortened V by 6 bases and J by 6 bases, and 19 bases separated the two germline ends. CDR3 coding DNA: TGCAGCGTGGATAAGGGAGTCTCCTCGGATACGCAGTATTTT. As protein: CSVDKGVSSDTQYF.

V usage is TRBV10-2 and J usage is TRBJ1-2, with D maybe TRBD1 (6 bases). The CDR3 sequence is 15 residues long. Between the trimmed V and J ends, which lost 3 bases and 8 bases, there was a span of 19 bases. The germline V gene encodes CDR1 WSHSY and CDR2 SAAADI. The CDR3 coding sequence is TGCGCCAGCAGTGACCCTGCGGGGGGGCAGAGGGGCTACACCTTC. Protein: CASSDPAGGQRGYTF.

This clone was recorded once. The chain combines TRBV28 with TRBJ2-1; TRBD2 aligns across 9 bases. Germline loops: CDR1 MDHEN, CDR2 SYDVKM. V gave up 7 bases and J gave up 4 bases; unmatched junction bases: 11. CDR3 length: 16 residues. CDR3 residues: CASNNRGLAPYNEQFF. The CDR3 nucleotides read TGTGCCAGCAACAACAGGGGACTAGCCCCTTACAATGAGCAGTTCTTC.

This clone was seen a single time. The CDR3 DNA reads as TGTGCCAGCAGCGTTGAAGGGACAGGGGCCACTGAAGCTTTCTTT. This codes for CASSVEGTGATEAFF. J is TRBJ1-1 and V is TRBV9; 10 nucleotides agree with TRBD1. Germline V gene sequence: CDR1 SGDLS, CDR2 YYNGEE. The CDR3 sequence is 15 residues long. The V and J ends lost 2 bases and 4 bases, in that order; junction bases with no gene match: 5.

The gene calls are TRBV27 and TRBJ1-1; the D gene is possibly TRBD1 (6 bases). This CDR3 contains 13 residues. V lost 5 bases and J lost 12, with 19 bases in between. The germline V gene encodes CDR1 MNHEY and CDR2 SMNVEV (reference sequence). Here the CDR3 reads CASSLVQGQRPFF. The CDR3 region has the DNA TGTGCCAGCAGTCTCGTACAGGGTCAGAGACCTTTCTTT.

This chain joins TRBV19 and TRBJ1-2; D possibly corresponds to TRBD1 (5 bases). The CDR3 is 16 amino acids. V was cut by 3 bases and J by 7 bases, with 21 bases left in between. CDR1 LNHDA and CDR2 SQIVND come from the germline V gene (reference sequence). CDR3 region: CASSISGSRREGGYTF. In DNA form, the CDR3 reads TGTGCCAGTAGTATCAGTGGTTCGCGCAGGGAAGGTGGCTACACCTTC.

This clone has a single count. The chain carries TRBV4-2 and TRBJ2-5, with a tentative D call TRBD1 (5 bases). Trimming removed 6 bases from V and 3 bases from J, with 17 bases in between. There are 15 residues in the CDR3. Germline V gene sequence: CDR1 LGHNA, CDR2 YNFKEQ. This CDR3 is CASSLKGSTEETQYF. CDR3 DNA: TGTGCCAGCAGTCTGAAGGGTTCGACAGAAGAGACCCAGTACTTC.

This clone was detected only a few times. This chain links TRBV6-8 with TRBJ2-7; maybe TRBD1 (6 bases). This CDR3 region has 16 residues. Germline assignment: CDR1 MNHGY and CDR2 SAAAGT. The V and J ends lost 7 bases and 3 bases respectively, with 22 bases between them. CDR3 loop: CASKESPGTLFYEQYF. CDR3 nucleotide sequence: TGTGCCAGCAAAGAGAGCCCCGGGACACTTTTCTACGAGCAGTACTTC.

The rearrangement uses TRBV7-6 and TRBJ2-2; D is perhaps TRBD2 (5 bases). From germline, CDR1 is SGHVS and CDR2 FNYEAQ. The CDR3 is 14 residues long. The V end lost 5 bases, the J end lost 6 bases, and 13 bases lay between the germline ends. The DNA for the CDR3 is TGTGCCAGCAGCGCATGGACTGCCCCCGGGGAGCTGTTTTTT. Its protein product is CASSAWTAPGELFF.

V and J are TRBV7-2 and TRBJ1-4, with D maybe TRBD1 (5 bases). The germline V gene encodes CDR1 SGHTA and CDR2 FQGNSA. This CDR3 is built from 15 residues. The V end lost 5 bases, the J end lost 5 bases, and 15 bases lay between the germline ends. CDR3 loop: CASSPRGGGNEKLFF. The CDR3 DNA reads as TGTGCCAGCAGCCCACGGGGGGGAGGGAATGAAAAACTGTTTTTT.

This chain joins TRBV18 and TRBJ1-1; 8 bases are shared with TRBD1. Trimming took 2 bases from V and 1 from J; bases not matched to a gene: 6. The CDR3 extends over 16 amino acids. Per germline, CDR1 KGHSH and CDR2 LQKENI. The CDR3 sequence: CASSPKSGQANTEAFF. CDR3 nucleotides: TGTGCCAGCTCACCAAAATCGGGACAGGCGAACACTGAAGCTTTCTTT.

The table lists this clone with a few counts. The chain links TRBV29-1 to TRBJ1-1; 7 positions agree with TRBD1. The junction had 8 bases not matched to a gene; V was cut back by 6 bases and J by 10 bases. CDR1 is SQVTM, CDR2 ANQGSEA, per germline. This CDR3 spans 11 amino acids. The CDR3 DNA reads as TGCAGCGTCCGGGACAGTCCGGCAGCTTTCTTT. Amino acid sequence: CSVRDSPAAFF.

The chain uses TRBV2 and TRBJ1-2; TRBD1 agrees at 8 bases. Germline-derived CDR1 and CDR2 are SNHLY and FYNNEI. The CDR3 is made up of 15 amino acids. Trimming removed 3 bases from V and 4 bases from J; junction bases left unmatched: 7. The CDR3: CASSDLAGGAYGYTF. The CDR3 region has the DNA TGTGCCAGCAGTGATCTAGCAGGGGGCGCCTATGGCTACACCTTC. The full variable domain, its missing parts supplied by reference TRBV2 and TRBJ1-2, is EPEVTQTPSHQVTQMGQEVILRCVPISNHLYFYWYRQILGQKVEFLVSFYNNEISEKSEIFDDQFSVERPDGSNFTLKIRSTKLEDSAMYFCASSDLAGGAYGYTFGSGTRLTVV.

In this sample, this clone turned up a few times. The CDR3 loop is CASSPPGWVNEKLFF. The CDR3 DNA follows: TGTGCCAGCAGTCCCCCAGGGTGGGTTAATGAAAAACTGTTTTTT. The V gene is TRBV6-5, the J gene TRBJ1-4, with D perhaps matching TRBD1 (5 bases). V dropped 5 bases and J dropped 4 bases, with 14 bases sitting between them. The CDR3 runs 15 residues. The germline gives CDR1 MNHEY, CDR2 SVGAGI.

V and J are TRBV30 and TRBJ1-1; D is possibly TRBD1 (6 bases). Per germline, CDR1 GTSNPN and CDR2 SVGIG (reference sequence). The CDR3 has 15 residues. The germline V and J ends were trimmed by 4 bases and 1 base, with 16 bases remaining between them. This CDR3 reads CAWNDPFRGNTEAFF. The CDR3 bases are TGTGCCTGGAATGACCCTTTCAGGGGGAACACTGAAGCTTTCTTT.

This sequence joins TRBV2 and TRBJ2-4; D uncertain. This CDR3 has 14 amino acids. Germline CDR1 SNHLY, CDR2 FYNNEI. Trimming took 4 bases from V and 0 from J, leaving 7 bases between them. The CDR3: CASSAEIAKNIQYF. CDR3 nucleotides: TGTGCCAGCAGTGCGGAGATAGCCAAAAACATTCAGTACTTC.

This clone has only one observation. The gene calls are TRBV6-5 and TRBJ2-1, with a tentative D call TRBD1 (5 bases). The CDR3 is made up of 14 amino acids. CDR1 MNHEY and CDR2 SVGAGI come from the germline V gene. The V and J ends lost 6 bases and 6 bases respectively, with 15 bases between them. The CDR3 bases are TGTGCCAGCAGAAAACCCACAGGAACCAATGAGCAGTTCTTC. This gives the protein CASRKPTGTNEQFF.

The chain carries TRBV5-6 and TRBJ1-2; the D gene is possibly TRBD1 (5 bases). The V and J ends lost 3 bases and 3 bases respectively, with 15 bases between them. Germline values: CDR1 SGHDT, CDR2 YYEEEE. The CDR3 sequence is 15 residues long. The CDR3 DNA sequence: TGTGCCAGCAGCTACTCGGGGGAGGTTGACTATGGCTACACCTTC. Amino acids: CASSYSGEVDYGYTF. Complete variable domain (other parts from reference TRBV5-6 and TRBJ1-2): DAGVTQSPTHLIKTRGQQVTLRCSPKSGHDTVSWYQQALGQGPQFIFQYYEEEERQRGNFPDRFSGHQFPNYSSELNVNALLLGDSALYLCASSYSGEVDYGYTFGSGTRLTVV.